The 12 T cell receptor beta chains reported below all come from one sample, sequenced in a study of PD-L1 blockade in urothelial cancer. Noted time point: pretreatment peripheral blood. TCRdb keeps only in-frame clones here, not all; method: immunoSEQ multiplex PCR. The sample carries 130,000 or so clones, roughly 83% recorded once. Specimen: PBMCs, collected around atezolizumab (anti-PD-L1) treatment. These receptors all come from a middle-aged man with urothelial cancer.

The chain recombines TRBV9 with TRBJ2-1; perhaps TRBD2 as D (6 bases). This CDR3 comprises 12 residues. V lost 3 bases to trimming and J lost 8 bases, with 9 bases between them. Germline V gives CDR1 SGDLS, CDR2 YYNGEE. CDR3 sequence: CASSGGEDEQFF. For the CDR3, the DNA is TGTGCCAGCAGCGGGGGGGAGGATGAGCAGTTCTTC.

CDR3 sequence: CASSFPGGIVGGNEQFF. CDR3 nucleotides: TGCGCCAGCAGCTTCCCGGGAGGGATAGTGGGTGGGAATGAGCAGTTCTTC. The V gene is TRBV5-1, the J gene TRBJ2-1, with 8 positions matching TRBD2. CDR1 SGHRS and CDR2 YFSETQ come from the germline V gene. Trimming removed 2 bases from V and 7 bases from J; junction bases left unmatched: 14. This CDR3 is 17 amino acids long.

The rearrangement uses TRBV27 and TRBJ1-1; D is uncertain. CDR3 size: 12 residues. Looked up from germline, CDR1 is MNHEY and CDR2 is SMNVEV (reference sequence). With 4 bases removed from V and 3 bases from J, the gap between germline ends came to 6 bases. The CDR3 here is CASSSFYTEAFF. CDR3 bases: TGTGCCAGCAGTTCCTTTTACACTGAAGCTTTCTTT.

The gene calls are TRBV14 and TRBJ2-7; TRBD1 matches at 8 bases. The CDR3 is made up of 18 amino acids. The V gene end was trimmed by 5 bases and the J gene end by 0 bases; junction bases not matched to a gene: 15. CDR1 and CDR2 from the germline V gene are SGHDN and FVKESK. As DNA, the CDR3 is TGTGCCAGCAGCGCCTACCGCCTTGGACAGGGTGACTCCTACGAGCAGTACTTC. This sequence encodes CASSAYRLGQGDSYEQYF.

This clone was seen only a few times. The chain is built from TRBV29-1 and TRBJ1-2, with 8 bases matching TRBD1. The CDR3 consists of 15 residues. Germline CDR1 reads SQVTM; CDR2 reads ANQGSEA. The V and J ends lost 6 bases and 2 bases, in that order; junction bases with no gene match: 11. This chain's CDR3 is CSVNRDRKGNYGYTF. In DNA form, the CDR3 reads TGCAGCGTAAACCGGGACAGGAAGGGGAACTATGGCTACACCTTC.

The chain recombines TRBV7-8 with TRBJ2-7, with D possibly being TRBD2 (5 bases). This CDR3 is 15 amino acids long. CDR1 is SGHVS and CDR2 is FQNEAQ in the germline V gene. Deletions cut 3 bases from V and 1 base from J, with 13 bases between. The CDR3 is CASSLDRGPSYEQYF. In DNA form, the CDR3 reads TGTGCCAGCAGCTTGGACCGGGGTCCGTCCTACGAGCAGTACTTC.

The rearrangement joins TRBV7-3 to TRBJ1-6; unclear D gene. Germline loops: CDR1 SGHTA, CDR2 FQGTGA. Trimming shortened V by 2 bases and J by 8 bases, and 7 bases separated the two germline ends. The CDR3 runs 13 residues. The CDR3 DNA sequence: TGTGCCAGCAGCTTAGGGCGGGATTCACCCCTCCACTTT. Protein sequence: CASSLGRDSPLHF.

J is TRBJ2-1 and V is TRBV5-4; D uncertain. The CDR3 sequence is 14 residues long. V lost 4 bases and J 7 bases, leaving 15 bases between the germline ends. CDR1 SGHNT and CDR2 YYREEE come from the germline V gene (reference sequence). CDR3 amino acids: CASSRTDENNEQFF. The DNA of the CDR3 is TGTGCCAGCAGCCGTACCGATGAGAATAATGAGCAGTTCTTC.

The chain is built from TRBV30 and TRBJ2-3; TRBD1 is a possible D gene (5 bases). V dropped 2 bases and J dropped 1 base, with 13 bases sitting between them. The CDR3 contains 15 residues. The V gene's germline CDR1 is GTSNPN and CDR2 SVGIG (reference sequence). The CDR3 nucleotides are TGTGCCTGGAGTCGCCTACAGGACGGCACAGATACGCAGTATTTT. This encodes CAWSRLQDGTDTQYF.

This clone was counted only a few times. The chain has TRBV25-1 and TRBJ2-1, with D hard to call. Germline V gene data show CDR1 as MGHDK and CDR2 as SYGVNS. This CDR3 region has 10 residues. Trimming took 10 bases from V and 7 from J, leaving 8 bases between them. The CDR3 loop reads CATLRNEQFF. In DNA, the CDR3 is TGTGCCACCCTGAGGAATGAGCAGTTCTTC. Complete variable domain (other parts from reference TRBV25-1 and TRBJ2-1): EADIYQTPRYLVIGTGKKITLECSQTMGHDKMYWYQQDPGMELHLIHYSYGVNSTEKGDLSSESTVSRIRTEHFPLTLESARPSHTSQYLCATLRNEQFFGPGTRLTVL.

V usage is TRBV5-1 and J usage is TRBJ2-1; 9 bases fit TRBD2. The CDR3 contains 15 residues. CDR1 and CDR2 from the germline V gene are SGHRS and YFSETQ. J lost 5 bases, V lost 1 base, and 4 bases had no gene match. CDR3 region: CASSLWTSVDNEQFF. The CDR3 DNA reads as TGCGCCAGCAGCTTGTGGACTAGCGTCGACAATGAGCAGTTCTTC.

J is TRBJ2-3 and V is TRBV5-1, with D possibly matching TRBD2 (6 bases). Germline V gene data show CDR1 as SGHRS and CDR2 as YFSETQ. The CDR3 extends over 15 amino acids. Trimming removed 1 base at V and 2 bases at J, with 11 bases between. CDR3 sequence reads: CASSLTSGFTDTQYF. The DNA for the CDR3 is TGCGCCAGCAGCTTGACGAGCGGGTTCACAGATACGCAGTATTTT.